This TCR beta chain was sequenced in a study of T cell repertoires in cytomegalovirus infection. As for the study in general: Indications of both CMV infection and matching HLA type were provided by public TCR beta signatures.

Study-wide points: Based on cumulative public TCR beta family frequency, carriers of CMV plus the relevant HLA were identified. HLA-C-restricted CMV-specific TCR beta clonotypes prevailed in the ex vivo response.

With regard to this clonotype: Its antigen is not known.

Each CDR3 protein gets one entry after TCRdb re-called the reads with MiXCR. This table has around 740,000 distinct CDR3 sequences, 35% appearing once. Trimming shortened V by 7 bases and J by 5 bases, and 18 bases separated the two germline ends. This CDR3 comprises 15 residues. Germline CDR1 is MNHNY and CDR2 is SVGAGI (reference sequence). This clonotype originated in a human donor in good health (CMV status not recorded). Some clones in this sample may be carry-over from other donors' samples. The sequenced sample was PBMCs. The chain uses TRBV6-6 and TRBJ1-5; D perhaps matches TRBD1 (6 bases). CDR3 sequence (DNA): TGTGCCAGCAACGGGGGGCTCAACTCCGATCAGCCCCAGCATTTT. As protein: CASNGGLNSDQPQHF.